The clone carrying this T cell receptor (beta chain) was found many times. From RNA transcripts, TCR beta CDR3 regions were amplified. The TCR CDR3 first-round RT-PCR relied on the HTBI primer set. TCRdb itself ran the multiplex PCR reads through MiXCR, one entry per CDR3 protein. Seen here are about 290,000 distinct CDR3 sequences, roughly 15% observed once, and the top ten hold roughly 30%. This specimen comes from a study of T cells in Graves' hyperthyroidism and ophthalmopathy. V lost 8 bases, J lost 5 bases, and 17 bases lay in between. The CDR3 spans 14 residues. The germline V gene encodes CDR1 KGHSH and CDR2 LQKENI.

This clonotype originated in a woman aged 45-60 years with Graves' hyperthyroidism that later progressed to Graves' ophthalmopathy. The material sequenced was blood. The chain is built from TRBV18 and TRBJ2-3, with D perhaps TRBD1 (5 bases). The CDR3 spells CASTIDRNGDTQYF. As DNA, the CDR3 is TGTGCCAGCACGATCGACAGAAATGGAGATACGCAGTATTTT. The whole variable domain, remainder taken from reference TRBV18 and TRBJ2-3, is NAGVMQNPRHLVRRRGQEARLRCSPMKGHSHVYWYRQLPEEGLKFMVYLQKENIIDESGMPKERFSAEFPKEGPSILRIQQVVRGDSAAYFCASTIDRNGDTQYFGPGTRLTVL.